This T cell receptor beta chain was observed in a study of prognosis after radiotherapy for stage I lung cancer. Study information: Early 2018 to early 2019 saw enrollment of stage I non-small cell lung cancer patients. Histology showed adenocarcinoma in around eleven patients versus squamous cell carcinoma in seven.

Trimming removed 4 bases from V and 0 bases from J, with 12 bases in between. This CDR3 has 15 amino acids. Looked up from germline, CDR1 is DFQATT and CDR2 is SNEGSKA (reference sequence). This clonotype was observed at least ten times. Researchers used two-round multiplex PCR to amplify TCR beta CDR3 starting from genomic DNA. During first-round PCR, primers specific to each TRBV and TRBJ gene were used. TCRdb independently ran MiXCR on the multiplex PCR reads; one entry per CDR3 protein. The sample records 23,000 or so distinct CDR3 sequences, roughly 40% being singletons. This specimen was PBMCs, taken before or after stereotactic body radiation therapy (not recorded which). This clonotype originated in a donor at least 50 years old with non-small cell lung cancer. The chain has TRBV20-1 and TRBJ2-2, with D possibly matching TRBD1 (5 bases). The CDR3 sequence: CSATRRVANTGELFF. The CDR3 DNA is TGCAGTGCTACACGCAGGGTCGCGAACACCGGGGAGCTGTTTTTT.